Given below is one T cell receptor beta chain in context. This clonotype was seen a few times. What this receptor recognizes is not known. Base qualities were left out, and no much larger clone turns up one base away. Systemically healthy Caucasian individuals from Russia, 35 to 40 in total and aged roughly 6 to 100 years, were included as donors. Approximately 9 milliliters of peripheral blood were collected from each donor into EDTA-treated Vacutainer tubes. Ficoll-Paque density-gradient centrifugation was used to isolate PBMCs, with at least 7 million obtained per sample. Trizol reagent was used to extract total RNA from the PBMCs, yielding at least 5.5 micrograms per sample. Naive CD45RAhigh/CD27high T cell percentages were measured by flow cytometry on a PBMC aliquot from every donor. The sample originates from a study of blood T cells in healthy people across ages (dated by TCRdb to the mid-2010s). For the wider study: Template switching captured roughly one uniquely barcoded TCR beta cDNA molecule per two T cells in model experiments. Four age groups were formed from the donors: young (average around 15 years), middle-aged (less than 40), aged (over 55) and long-lived (around 82). Age-related changes in TCR beta repertoire diversity were measured in the study by deep sequencing normalized with unique cDNA molecular identifiers. Using the same blood draw, the study looked at two additional independent replicas of 1 million unique cDNA reads for two donors, one aged 18 to 30 and the other aged 80 or older. The research as a whole found: As age increased, observed TCR beta diversity per million T cells dropped in a roughly linear way, and a significant reduction was already evident by age 40. Because donor CMV infection status was unknown, age-related changes in expanded clonotypes were potentially confounded. Compared with the aged group, the long-lived group had more naive CD4+ T cells, fewer expanded clones and increased TCR diversity, a pattern suggesting age selection. The percentage of naive T cells measured by flow cytometry correlated strongly with observed TCR beta diversity. Conclusive comparison of naive and antigen-experienced compartments was prevented by the profiling of bulk unsorted PBMCs. Estimates of total diversity based on one million sequenced T cells were regarded as lower bounds and as underestimates.

V loses 1 base of germline sequence and J loses 5 bases, and the interval between the two ends is 14 bases. Measured from the cysteine to the phenylalanine, the CDR3 is 15 residues long. Just the 45-base CDR3 DNA is kept, in frame starting at base 1. CDR1 SGHTA and CDR2 FQGNSA were looked up in the germline V gene. Receptors were amplified or captured by 5' RACE. The sequencer was an Illumina HiSeq 2500. The second PCR ran for about 6 to 12 cycles and used a J-beta primer mix along with a sample-barcoded 5' primer. Each TCR beta cDNA molecule received a unique molecular identifier from a template-switch 5' adaptor carrying 12 random nucleotides. At least 2.5 million CDR3-containing paired-end reads were obtained from each sample. All of the RNA was converted into first-strand cDNA using the Mint cDNA synthesis kit, with a TRBC-specific oligonucleotide serving as the primer. Following uracil-DNA glycosylase treatment, all cDNA underwent a first 18-cycle PCR with the universal primers M1SS and BC2_uni_R. The study's own analysis went as follows. Each sample was normalized by randomly selecting 1 million high-quality reads, each carrying a distinct molecular identifier. Reads with shared molecular identifiers were discarded instead of being binned into consensus sequences. CDR3 identification, clonotype clustering and error correction used MiTCR with a Q25 quality threshold and the strictest error-elimination algorithm. Lower-bound total TCR beta diversity was estimated with a nonparametric unseen species model using Euler transformation. TCRdb handled the public reads itself, with Q25 trimming in fastp and clone calling in MiXCR, and kept productive beta chains. Rows merge per CDR3 protein into single entries with the most common DNA and genes. V and J calls and clone size were set by TCRdb, not the authors. The sample yields hundreds of thousands of distinct CDR3 sequences; more than 20% were counted once. The top ten clones comprise just under 9% of the sample.

The data were also submitted as part of a second study, on T cells of mothers and their children. According to the second study: Donors were nine systemically healthy Caucasian individuals: three mothers and their six children. cDNA synthesis used all of the extracted RNA, with 1.5 ug of RNA in each 15 ul reaction. In the second PCR, the M1S primer added sample barcodes and 2-4 random nucleotides. Over 8 million TCR beta CDR3 reads came from each mother, compared with about 3.2 million reads from each child. TCR recombination output is similarly shaped by thymic selection in related and unrelated pairs, with a minor effect exerted by inherited differences. Normalized repertoire overlap was always slightly but never significantly higher in related than unrelated mother-child pairs. With a sensitivity of approximately 100 clones per million clonotypes, no persistent microchimeric T cell clones were detected. The study used deep NGS to compare TCR beta repertoires of mothers and children, seeking features distinguishing related mother-child pairs from unrelated individuals. The mean age was roughly 44 +/- 4 years for the mothers and around 10 +/- 4 years for the children. After adapter ligation was performed with NEBNext reagents, the libraries were sequenced on an Illumina HiSeq 2000 with 100+100 nt paired-end reads. To prevent cross-contamination, the mother and child libraries were prepared a month apart and were sequenced in separate runs. Each donor had between about 450,000 and 2,100,000 distinct TCR beta clonotypes identified. Naive TCR beta clonotypes were estimated from low-frequency clonotypes matched to each donor's FACS-determined naive share, without sorting.

The sequencing sample was made of blood. The V and J genes are TRBV7-2 and TRBJ1-1; the D gene is possibly TRBD1, with 5 bases matching. The source of this sequence is a boy between 10 and 17 years old in good health. CDR3 sequence: CASSLEVSGRTEAFF. The DNA sequence is TGTGCCAGCAGCTTAGAAGTTTCAGGGAGGACTGAAGCTTTCTTT.